The next 21 T cell receptor beta chains were all read from a single sample in a study of CXCR3-negative and CXCR3-positive naive CD8 T cells. Their target antigens are unknown. The method, 5' RACE with UMI labels, was used to prepare the TRB cDNA libraries. After re-calling the 5' RACE reads, TCRdb lists one entry per CDR3 protein, DNA absent. This listing includes about 110,000 distinct CDR3 sequences. The study's findings and limits: TRB CDR3 hydrophobicity was greater in CXCR3-positive naive cells than in CXCR3-negative naive cells.

Material for sequencing was naive CXCR3+ CD8+ T cells from blood. Regarding subset: CD45RO-CCR7+CD27+CD95- naive CD8+ T cells expressing CXCR3 (TNR3+). The receptors come from a human donor in good health. Some clones in this sample may be carry-over from other donors' samples.

The gene calls are TRBV29-1 and TRBJ2-7; TCRdb lists TRBD1, though no DNA is available to test this call. Looked up from germline, CDR1 is SQVTM and CDR2 is ANQGSEA. The CDR3 has 15 amino acids. The CDR3 is CSVLRGLEGAHEQYF.

This CDR3 reads CASTYLGGSSYNEQFF. The chain uses TRBV11-2 and TRBJ2-1. This CDR3 is built from 16 residues. Germline V CDR1 and CDR2: SGHAT, FQNNGV.

This chain uses TRBV7-2 with TRBJ2-3; TCRdb lists TRBD1, though no DNA is available to test this call. CDR3 length: 12 residues. The V gene's germline CDR1 is SGHTA and CDR2 FQGNSA. CDR3 loop: CATGGPGDTQYF.

The chain recombines TRBV7-9 with TRBJ2-1; TCRdb's D call of TRBD2 is untestable without DNA. The CDR3 sequence is 14 residues long. The germline gives CDR1 SEHNR, CDR2 FQNEAQ (reference sequence). The CDR3 loop is CASSFGTSRNEQFF.

The chain is built from TRBV28 and TRBJ2-1. Germline CDR1 is MDHEN and CDR2 is SYDVKM. This CDR3 is 13 amino acids long. The CDR3 sequence is CASSLVGVQEQFF.

This rearrangement joins TRBV30 to TRBJ2-7. The CDR3 contains 11 residues. Germline V gives CDR1 GTSNPN, CDR2 SVGIG (reference sequence). The CDR3 reads CAGGVGNEQYF. Together with reference TRBV30 and TRBJ2-7, the CDR3 gives the full variable domain: SQTIHQWPATLVQPVGSPLSLECTVEGTSNPNLYWYRQAAGRGLQLLFYSVGIGQISSEVPQNLSASRPQDRQFILSSKKLLLSDSGFYLCAGGVGNEQYFGPGTRLTVT.

The chain is built from TRBV29-1 and TRBJ2-7; there is no DNA to check the TCRdb D call of TRBD2. The CDR3 extends over 18 amino acids. Per the germline V gene, CDR1 is SQVTM and CDR2 is ANQGSEA. CDR3: CSVETGLAGGSSSYEQYF.

This chain connects TRBV10-2 to TRBJ2-7; TCRdb indicates TRBD1, and absent DNA this call remains unverified. In germline, CDR1 is WSHSY, CDR2 SAAADI. The CDR3 spans 15 residues. CDR3 in amino acids: CASSELGQGSYEQYF.

This chain uses TRBV13 with TRBJ1-5. CDR1 and CDR2 (germline): PRHDT, FYEKMQ (reference sequence). This CDR3 is built from 14 residues. The CDR3 loop is CASSLGHGDQPQHF.

The chain carries TRBV5-1 and TRBJ2-7; TCRdb designates TRBD2, a call that cannot be tested without DNA. Germline CDR1 reads SGHRS; CDR2 reads YFSETQ. The CDR3 has 17 amino acids. The CDR3 loop reads CASSLGLAGGTGYEQYF.

The genes are TRBV5-1 and TRBJ2-7; the D gene TCRdb calls, TRBD1, cannot be checked with no DNA. Looked up from germline, CDR1 is SGHRS and CDR2 is YFSETQ. The CDR3 extends over 16 amino acids. The CDR3 sequence is CASSFGPRGETYEQYF. Using reference TRBV5-1 and TRBJ2-7 for the parts outside the CDR3, the full variable domain is KAGVTQTPRYLIKTRGQQVTLSCSPISGHRSVSWYQQTPGQGLQFLFEYFSETQRNKGNFPGRFSGRQFSNSRSEMNVSTLELGDSALYLCASSFGPRGETYEQYFGPGTRLTVT.

V gene TRBV7-9 combines with J gene TRBJ2-1; without DNA, the TCRdb call of TRBD2 cannot be checked. Germline CDR1 is SEHNR and CDR2 is FQNEAQ (reference sequence). The CDR3 extends over 16 amino acids. CDR3: CASSLASGGADNEQFF.

CDR3: CASSQDPESGPTYQETQYF. The V and J genes are TRBV3-1 and TRBJ2-5; TCRdb calls TRBD1, which cannot be checked without DNA. Germline values: CDR1 LGHDT, CDR2 YNNKEL (reference sequence). The CDR3 length is 19 residues.

This chain links TRBV2 with TRBJ2-1. Germline V CDR1 and CDR2: SNHLY, FYNNEI. This CDR3 has 12 residues. This CDR3 is CASSSMYNEQFF.

The rearrangement links TRBV20-1 to TRBJ1-1. The CDR3 is 15 amino acids. Germline V CDR1 and CDR2: DFQATT, SNEGSKA (reference sequence). CDR3 protein: CSAMGLLQGLTEAFF.

J is TRBJ1-1 and V is TRBV9. The germline V gene has CDR1 SGDLS and CDR2 YYNGEE. The CDR3 has 14 residues. This chain's CDR3 is CASTGGAMNTEAFF.

V gene TRBV7-9 combines with J gene TRBJ2-7. There are 14 residues in the CDR3. Germline V gene lookup returns CDR1 SEHNR and CDR2 FQNEAQ (reference sequence). CDR3: CASSRVGIGYEQYF.

The V call is TRBV24-1, the J call TRBJ1-2. CDR3 length: 13 amino acids. In germline, CDR1 is KGHDR, CDR2 SFDVKD. The CDR3 reads CATSDSPAYGYTF.

This sequence joins TRBV14 and TRBJ2-7; TCRdb picks TRBD1, but there is no DNA to check that call. CDR1 and CDR2 from the germline V gene are SGHDN and FVKESK. This CDR3 region has 13 residues. CDR3 sequence: CASSPEGGYEQYF.

The chain couples TRBV9 to TRBJ2-7; as DNA is missing, the TRBD2 call by TCRdb cannot be tested. Germline CDR1 and CDR2: SGDLS and YYNGEE. The CDR3 is 13 amino acids. CDR3: CASSPRVRDEQYF.

The CDR3 protein is CASSVEGDYYEQYF. The chain combines TRBV9 with TRBJ2-7; the D call of TRBD2 rests on TCRdb alone, since no DNA is present to check it. The CDR3 has 14 amino acids. The germline V gene has CDR1 SGDLS and CDR2 YYNGEE.